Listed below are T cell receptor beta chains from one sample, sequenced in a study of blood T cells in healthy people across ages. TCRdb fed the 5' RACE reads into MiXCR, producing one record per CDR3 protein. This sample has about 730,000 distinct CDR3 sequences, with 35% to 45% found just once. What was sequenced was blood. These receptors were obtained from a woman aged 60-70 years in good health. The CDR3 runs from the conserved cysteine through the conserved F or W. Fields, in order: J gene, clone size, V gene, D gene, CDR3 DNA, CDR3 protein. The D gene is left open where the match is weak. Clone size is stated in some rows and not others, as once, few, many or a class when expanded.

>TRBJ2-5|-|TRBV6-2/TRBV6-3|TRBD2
TGTGCCAGCAGTCGCCGCGGGGGGGAAGAGACCCAGTACTTC
CASSRRGGEETQYF
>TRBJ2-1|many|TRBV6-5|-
TGTGCCAGCAGTTCAAACTCCGGGGTTCCTTCCAGGCATGAGCAGTTCTTC
CASSSNSGVPSRHEQFF
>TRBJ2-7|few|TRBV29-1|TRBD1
TGCAGCGCGGGGACAGGGGATTTCGACGAGCAGTACTTC
CSAGTGDFDEQYF
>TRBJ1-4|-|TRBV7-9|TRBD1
TGTGCCAGCAGCTTAGTAGGGACAGCGGATGAAAAACTGTTTTTT
CASSLVGTADEKLFF
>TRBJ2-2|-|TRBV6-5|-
TGTGCCAGCCGCAAACTCGACAGAAACACCGGGGAGCTGTTTTTT
CASRKLDRNTGELFF
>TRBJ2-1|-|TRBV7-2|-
TGTGCCAGCAGCCAGGGCTTGCGTGAGCAGTTCTTC
CASSQGLREQFF
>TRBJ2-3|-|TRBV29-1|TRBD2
TGCAGCGTTGGAGTGGCGGGAGGGATCTCAGATACGCAGTATTTT
CSVGVAGGISDTQYF
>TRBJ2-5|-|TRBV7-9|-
TGTGCCAGCAGCTTGGGGGACTCCCCGGGGGAGACCCAGTACTTC
CASSLGDSPGETQYF
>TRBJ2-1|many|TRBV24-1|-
TGTGCCACCAGTCCCACCGGCGATGAGCAGTTCTTC
CATSPTGDEQFF
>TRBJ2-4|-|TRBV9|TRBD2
TGTGCCAGCAGCGTAGCGGGTAGCGGGAGAGTAAACATTCAGTACTTC
CASSVAGSGRVNIQYF
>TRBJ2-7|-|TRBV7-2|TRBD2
TGTGCCAGCAGCTTGGGGGCGGGAGGTGGGACCTACGAGCAGTACTTC
CASSLGAGGGTYEQYF
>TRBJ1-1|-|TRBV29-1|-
TGCAGCGTTAGCTCGCAGGGAGGTGGTAGCACTGAAGCTTTCTTT
CSVSSQGGGSTEAFF
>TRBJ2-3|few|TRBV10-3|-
TGTGCCATCAGGGTCACAGATACGCAGTATTTT
CAIRVTDTQYF
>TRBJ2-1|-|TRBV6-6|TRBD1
TGTGCCAGCACCCCGACAGGGGTCAATGAGCAGTTCTTC
CASTPTGVNEQFF
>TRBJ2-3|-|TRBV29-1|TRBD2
TGCAGCGTTTCCGGGACTAGCGGGACCCCGGATACGCAGTGTTTT
CSVSGTSGTPDTQCF
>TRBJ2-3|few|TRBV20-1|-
TGCAGTGCTAAAAGGAACCGGGGGACAGATACGCAGTATTTT
CSAKRNRGTDTQYF
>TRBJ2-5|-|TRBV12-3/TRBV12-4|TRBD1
TGTGCCAGCAGTGTCGGGACAGAAGAGACCCAGTACTTC
CASSVGTEETQYF
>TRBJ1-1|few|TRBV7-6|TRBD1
TGTGCCAGCAGCCTAAGACAGGGACGAAACGCTTTCTTT
CASSLRQGRNAFF
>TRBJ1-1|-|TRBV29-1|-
TGCAGCGCTGATAGAGGGGTTGAAGCTTTCTTT
CSADRGVEAFF
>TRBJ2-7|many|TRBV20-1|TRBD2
TGCAGTGCTACTCCCCTGACTAGCGGACCCTACGAGCAGTACTTC
CSATPLTSGPYEQYF
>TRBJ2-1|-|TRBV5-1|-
TGCGCCAGCAGCTTGTACAGTCGGGATAATGAGCAGTTCTTC
CASSLYSRDNEQFF
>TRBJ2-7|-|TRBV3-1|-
TGTGCCAGCAGCCTACAGTTTGGGTCACCCTACGAGCAGTACTTC
CASSLQFGSPYEQYF
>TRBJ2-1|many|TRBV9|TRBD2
TGTGCCAGCAGCGGCCCCATACTAGCGGGAGGCAATGAGCAGTTCTTC
CASSGPILAGGNEQFF
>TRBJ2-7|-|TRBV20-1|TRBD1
TGCAGTGCTCTCCTCAACAGGGGGGTAACCTACGAGCAGTACTTC
CSALLNRGVTYEQYF
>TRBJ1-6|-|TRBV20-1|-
TGCAGTGCTAGTCGTGGGGGGGCTGATTCACCCCTCCACTTT
CSASRGGADSPLHF
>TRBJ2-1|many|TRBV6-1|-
TGTGCCAGCAGTGAAGCGCGGGGCTTTTCCTACAATGAGCAGTTCTTC
CASSEARGFSYNEQFF
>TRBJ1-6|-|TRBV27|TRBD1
TGTGCCAGCAGTTTGCTTAGGACAGGGGGTAATTCACCCCTCCACTTT
CASSLLRTGGNSPLHF
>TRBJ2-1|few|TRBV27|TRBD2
TGTGCCAGCAGTTTTGCCGGGACTAGTATTAATGAGCAGTTCTTC
CASSFAGTSINEQFF
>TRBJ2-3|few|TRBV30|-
TGTGCCCTGACGATCGGAGATACGCAGTATTTT
CALTIGDTQYF
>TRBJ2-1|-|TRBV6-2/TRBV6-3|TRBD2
TGTGCCAGCAGCCTTTGGGGACTAGCGGGAGTGGGCTCCTACAATGAGCAGTTCTTC
CASSLWGLAGVGSYNEQFF
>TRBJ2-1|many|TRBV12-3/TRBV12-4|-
TGTGCCAGCAGTTTGATGCCGTGGCGTGAGCAGTTCTTC
CASSLMPWREQFF
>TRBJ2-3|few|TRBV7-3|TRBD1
TGTGCCAGCAGCCCTTTGGGACAGGTCACCCAATCTAGCACAGATACGCAGTATTTT
CASSPLGQVTQSSTDTQYF
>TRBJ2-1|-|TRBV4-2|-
TGTGCCAGCAGCCAAGAGTGGCGGGATGAGCGGTTCTTC
CASSQEWRDERFF
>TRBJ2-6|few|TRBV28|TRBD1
TGTGCCAGCCGGACAGGGCGCTCTGGGGCCAACGTCCTGACTTTC
CASRTGRSGANVLTF
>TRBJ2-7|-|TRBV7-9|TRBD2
TGTGCCAGCAGCCCCTCTGGCGGGAGGTCCTACGAGCAGTACTTC
CASSPSGGRSYEQYF
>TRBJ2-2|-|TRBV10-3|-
TGTGCCATCACTGGGACCGGGGAGCTGTTTTTT
CAITGTGELFF
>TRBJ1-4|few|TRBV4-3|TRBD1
TGCGCCAGCAGCCCCCAAGGACAGGGTAATGAAAAACTGTTTTTT
CASSPQGQGNEKLFF
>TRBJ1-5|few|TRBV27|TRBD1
TGTGCCAGCAGAACAGGGGATGGCAATCAGCCCCAGCATTTT
CASRTGDGNQPQHF
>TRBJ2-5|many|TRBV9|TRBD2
TGTGCCAGCAGCAAGACTAGCGGGAGTTGGGAGACCCAGTACTTC
CASSKTSGSWETQYF
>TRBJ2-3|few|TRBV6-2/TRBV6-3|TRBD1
TGTGCCAGCAGTTACTCGGCTCCAGGGGTCTTGACAGGGACAGATACGCAGTATTTT
CASSYSAPGVLTGTDTQYF
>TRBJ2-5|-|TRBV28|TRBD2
TGTGCCAGCAGTCGAATTCCGGGGGGATCTCAAGGGACCCAGTACTTC
CASSRIPGGSQGTQYF
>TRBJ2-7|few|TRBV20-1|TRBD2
TGCAGTGCTCAGTACCCGACTAGCGGGAGCTACGAGCAGTACTTC
CSAQYPTSGSYEQYF
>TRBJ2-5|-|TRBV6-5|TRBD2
TGTGCCAGCAGTTACTCGATGGGCGGGGGGCAGTGGAATGAGCAGTACTTC
CASSYSMGGGQWNEQYF
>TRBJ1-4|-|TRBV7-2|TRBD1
TGTGCCAGCAGCACAGGACAGGGCTATAATGAAAAACTGTTTTTT
CASSTGQGYNEKLFF
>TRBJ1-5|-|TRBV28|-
TGTGCCAGCAGTACCCCAGACAGTCCGGGCGGGCATTTT
CASSTPDSPGGHF
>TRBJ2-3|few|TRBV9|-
TGTGCCAGCAGCATTAGTACCCTGGATACGCAGTATTTT
CASSISTLDTQYF
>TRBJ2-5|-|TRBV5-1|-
TGCGCCAGCAGCTTGTCGGGGGCCCTCCAAGAGACCCAGTACTTC
CASSLSGALQETQYF
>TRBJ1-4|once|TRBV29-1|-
TGCAGCGTAGAAGGGGGGGGGATAGGGGCAACTAATGAAAAACTGTTTTTT
CSVEGGGIGATNEKLFF
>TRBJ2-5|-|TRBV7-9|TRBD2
TGTGCCAGCAGCTTAGGTGGGAGCGGGACTATTCTCTGGCAAGAGACCCAGTACTTC
CASSLGGSGTILWQETQYF
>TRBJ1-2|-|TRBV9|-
TGTGCCAGCAGCCCCCAGGGTCGACTCACTAACTATGGCTACACCTTC
CASSPQGRLTNYGYTF
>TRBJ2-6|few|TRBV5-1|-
TGCGCCAGCAGCTTACCAAACACTAGCTCTGGGGCCAACGTCCTGACTTTC
CASSLPNTSSGANVLTF
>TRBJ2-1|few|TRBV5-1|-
TGCGCCAGCAGCTTGTTGCGTGATGAGCAGTTCTTC
CASSLLRDEQFF
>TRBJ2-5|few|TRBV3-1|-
TGTGCCAGCAGCCATTCGGGTGGGTTGGAGACCCAGTACTTC
CASSHSGGLETQYF
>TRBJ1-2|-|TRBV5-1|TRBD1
TGCGCCAGCAGCTTGGACAGGGGATATAACTATGGCTACACCTTC
CASSLDRGYNYGYTF
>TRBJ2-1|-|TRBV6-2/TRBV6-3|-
TGTGCCAGCAGTTTACCTGCGCGGGTTGAGCAGTTCTTC
CASSLPARVEQFF